The 24 T cell receptor beta chains reported below all come from one sample, sequenced in a study of T cell responses to AZD1222 COVID-19 vaccine. Sequenced by immunoSEQ multiplex PCR; TCRdb stores in-frame clones only, minus some. The sample lists approximately 150,000 clones, roughly 86% seen once, with approximately 5% in the top ten. Specimen: peripheral blood, collected 28 days after the second AZD1222 dose. Receptors originate from an adult who received the AZD1222 COVID-19 vaccine.

There are a few counts of this clone. J is TRBJ1-6 and V is TRBV19, with 9 bases that match TRBD1. Per the germline V gene, CDR1 is LNHDA and CDR2 is SQIVND (reference sequence). The CDR3 length is 18 residues. The J segment lost 8 bases and the V segment lost 2 bases, leaving 13 bases of the junction unmatched. CDR3 region: CASSITGTGNGGHSPLHF. CDR3 in DNA: TGTGCCAGTAGTATAACAGGGACAGGGAATGGAGGCCATTCACCCCTCCACTTT.

The chain is built from TRBV15 and TRBJ1-6; D is ambiguous. The CDR3 spans 16 residues. Deletions cut 5 bases from V and 5 bases from J, with 16 bases between. In germline, CDR1 is LNHNV, CDR2 YYDKDF (reference sequence). Written as DNA, the CDR3 is TGTGCCACCAGCTCGCGGAGGGTTGGGGATAATTCACCCCTCCACTTT. It is translated as CATSSRRVGDNSPLHF.

This clone was recorded a few times. V and J are TRBV7-9 and TRBJ1-2, with 8 positions matching TRBD1. CDR1 and CDR2 from the germline V gene are SEHNR and FQNEAQ (reference sequence). This CDR3 is 13 amino acids long. V gave up 5 bases and J gave up 4 bases; unmatched junction bases: 3. In nucleotides, the CDR3 is TGTGCCAGCAGCCAGGGACAGGCCTATGGCTACACCTTC. Translating it yields CASSQGQAYGYTF.

V gene TRBV7-6 combines with J gene TRBJ2-3; maybe TRBD2 (6 bases). The CDR3 length is 14 residues. The germline V and J ends were trimmed by 5 bases and 6 bases, with 15 bases remaining between them. The germline CDR1 and CDR2 sequences are SGHVS and FNYEAQ. The CDR3 spells CASSIEPSVDTQYF. The CDR3 coding sequence is TGTGCCAGCAGCATAGAGCCTAGCGTGGATACGCAGTATTTT.

This chain links TRBV9 with TRBJ1-4; unclear D gene. The CDR3 is made up of 14 amino acids. Germline V CDR1 and CDR2: SGDLS, YYNGEE. V was cut by 3 bases and J by 7 bases, with 13 bases left in between. CDR3: CASSAGQMGEKLFF. CDR3 bases: TGTGCCAGCAGCGCCGGGCAGATGGGTGAAAAACTGTTTTTT. The full variable domain, rest sourced from reference TRBV9 and TRBJ1-4, is DSGVTQTPKHLITATGQRVTLRCSPRSGDLSVYWYQQSLDQGLQFLIQYYNGEERAKGNILERFSAQQFPDLHSELNLSSLELGDSALYFCASSAGQMGEKLFFGSGTQLSVL.

V and J are TRBV7-7 and TRBJ2-5, with 8 bases fitting TRBD2. V gave up 5 bases and J gave up 5 bases; unmatched junction bases: 10. This CDR3 is 15 amino acids long. Germline V lookup: CDR1 SSHAT, CDR2 FNYEAQ (reference sequence). The CDR3, as DNA: TGTGCCAGCAGCCCGATTACAGGCGGGGGGGAGACCCAGTACTTC. It translates to CASSPITGGGETQYF.

J is TRBJ2-1 and V is TRBV18; TRBD2 agrees at 9 bases. The CDR3 is 16 amino acids. J lost 6 bases, V lost 6 bases, and 12 bases had no gene match. Germline V gene sequence: CDR1 KGHSH, CDR2 LQKENI. The CDR3 DNA sequence: TGTGCCAGCTCCCATCCCGGGGTAGCGGGGGCCAATGAGCAGTTCTTC. It encodes CASSHPGVAGANEQFF.

The chain recombines TRBV11-2 with TRBJ2-7; TRBD1 agrees at 7 bases. V lost 6 bases to trimming and J lost 3 bases; unmatched junction nucleotides: 11. Per germline, CDR1 SGHAT and CDR2 FQNNGV. This CDR3 is 15 amino acids long. The CDR3 sequence: CASRSPGQSLYEQYF. The CDR3 coding sequence is TGTGCCAGCAGGTCGCCGGGACAGTCCCTCTACGAGCAGTACTTC.

The chain joins TRBV5-1 to TRBJ2-3, with D possibly TRBD2 on 7 matching bases. V lost 1 base, J lost 5 bases, and 17 bases lay in between. This CDR3 is 16 amino acids long. Germline lookup yields CDR1 SGHRS and CDR2 YFSETQ. The DNA of the CDR3 is TGCGCCAGCAGCTTGAACTCTGGGGGGGCCGGAGATACGCAGTATTTT. Amino acid sequence: CASSLNSGGAGDTQYF.

This sequence joins TRBV4-1 and TRBJ2-7; perhaps TRBD2 as D (5 bases). V lost 4 bases and J 4 bases, leaving 17 bases between the germline ends. The CDR3 totals 15 residues. Germline CDR1 reads MGHRA; CDR2 reads YSYEKL. The CDR3 loop is CASSPSAGLAYEQYF. Here the CDR3 DNA reads TGCGCCAGCAGCCCTTCCGCGGGCTTGGCATACGAGCAGTACTTC.

The gene calls are TRBV4-2 and TRBJ2-3; no clear D gene. The CDR3 loop spans 13 amino acids. Deletions cut 1 base from V and 10 bases from J, with 12 bases between. Germline lookup yields CDR1 LGHNA and CDR2 YNFKEQ. The CDR3 here is CASSQVKGASQYF. In DNA form, the CDR3 reads TGTGCCAGCAGCCAAGTGAAGGGCGCCTCGCAGTATTTT.

The genes are TRBV30 and TRBJ1-4; D remains unclear. The CDR3 is 13 amino acids. Germline CDR1 and CDR2: GTSNPN and SVGIG (reference sequence). The V and J ends lost 0 bases and 5 bases respectively, with 7 bases between them. CDR3 sequence reads: CAWSVRPNEKLFF. The CDR3 DNA follows: TGTGCCTGGAGTGTACGGCCGAATGAAAAACTGTTTTTT.

V and J are TRBV7-2 and TRBJ1-1; 7 nucleotides match TRBD1. Losses at the gene ends were 8 bases for V and 4 bases for J; bases not matched to a gene: 13. Germline CDR1 SGHTA, CDR2 FQGNSA. The CDR3 runs to 15 residues. For the CDR3, the DNA is TGTGCCAGCCAGCAGAGGGAGGGGGCGAGCACTGAAGCTTTCTTT. Its protein product is CASQQREGASTEAFF.

V usage is TRBV6-5 and J usage is TRBJ2-7; TRBD2 agrees at 9 bases. The CDR3 totals 15 residues. V was pared by 4 bases and J by 3 bases, with 7 bases of the junction left unmatched. The germline gives CDR1 MNHEY, CDR2 SVGAGI. CDR3 in amino acids: CASSFNGLANYEQYF. The CDR3 bases are TGTGCCAGCAGTTTTAACGGACTAGCGAACTACGAGCAGTACTTC.

The chain employs TRBV7-2 and TRBJ2-1; D not certain. The CDR3 spans 13 residues. Germline CDR1 is SGHTA and CDR2 is FQGNSA. Trimming pared 8 bases from V and 2 bases from J, leaving 10 bases between. The CDR3 DNA is TGTGCCAGCGGCAAGACAACCTACAATGAGCAGTTCTTC. Amino acid sequence: CASGKTTYNEQFF.

This chain joins TRBV30 and TRBJ2-7; the match to TRBD1 covers 7 bases. V dropped 0 bases and J dropped 7; count of bases not matched to a gene: 12. This CDR3 region has 15 residues. Per the germline V gene, CDR1 is GTSNPN and CDR2 is SVGIG (reference sequence). CDR3 nucleotide sequence: TGTGCCTGGAGTGTATGGGGCAGGGGGTCGGGTGAGCAGTACTTC. It is translated as CAWSVWGRGSGEQYF.

The genes are TRBV7-9 and TRBJ1-2; D is possibly TRBD1 (5 bases). The germline V gene has CDR1 SEHNR and CDR2 FQNEAQ (reference sequence). Deletions cut 5 bases from V and 4 bases from J, with 14 bases between. The CDR3 sequence is 14 residues long. This CDR3 reads CASSLEGRGYGYTF. CDR3 nucleotide sequence: TGTGCCAGCAGCCTAGAGGGGCGCGGCTATGGCTACACCTTC. The whole variable domain, filled in from reference TRBV7-9 and TRBJ1-2, reads DTGVSQNPRHKITKRGQNVTFRCDPISEHNRLYWYRQTLGQGPEFLTYFQNEAQLEKSRLLSDRFSAERPKGSFSTLEIQRTEQGDSAMYLCASSLEGRGYGYTFGSGTRLTVV.

The chain joins TRBV30 to TRBJ2-1; D gene ambiguous. The CDR3 is made up of 12 amino acids. Trimming stripped 1 base from V and 3 bases from J, with 4 bases between. Germline CDR1 is GTSNPN and CDR2 is SVGIG (reference sequence). The CDR3 DNA is TGTGCCTGGAGTGGCGACTACAATGAGCAGTTCTTC. It codes for CAWSGDYNEQFF.

This chain connects TRBV5-6 to TRBJ2-3, with TRBD2 as a possible D gene (5 bases). The germline V and J ends were trimmed by 3 bases and 8 bases, with 19 bases remaining between them. This CDR3 region has 15 residues. Germline assignment: CDR1 SGHDT and CDR2 YYEEEE. The CDR3 DNA reads TGTGCCAGCAGCTCTGGACCGGTATTACTAGGTACGCAGTATTTT. The encoded protein is CASSSGPVLLGTQYF.

V is TRBV24-1 and J is TRBJ1-1; D is possibly TRBD1 (6 bases). Trimming took off 8 bases at V and 0 bases at J, with 12 bases between the two ends. The CDR3 sequence is 14 residues long. Germline loops: CDR1 KGHDR, CDR2 SFDVKD. This CDR3 is CATMSTGMNTEAFF. The CDR3 coding sequence is TGTGCCACCATGTCCACAGGGATGAACACTGAAGCTTTCTTT.

In this sample, this clone turned up once. The chain recombines TRBV3-1 (or the pseudogene TRBV3-2) with TRBJ1-4; the D is unclear. Germline V gives CDR1 LGHDT, CDR2 YNNKEL (reference sequence). Trimming pared 0 bases from V and 0 bases from J, leaving 11 bases between. This CDR3 is built from 17 residues. The CDR3 DNA reads as TGTGCCAGCAGCCAAGAATACACCCATGCAACTAATGAAAAACTGTTTTTT. It specifies CASSQEYTHATNEKLFF.

In nucleotides, the CDR3 is TGTGCCAGTAGTACCCTAGCGGGAGCTAACCAGTACTTC. Translated, it gives CASSTLAGANQYF. The rearrangement joins TRBV19 to TRBJ2-5; TRBD2 matches 10 bases. The CDR3 runs to 13 residues. V lost 4 bases to trimming and J lost 10 bases; unmatched junction nucleotides: 6. CDR1 is LNHDA, CDR2 SQIVND, per germline (reference sequence).

The rearrangement uses TRBV10-1 and TRBJ1-2; D is unresolved. This CDR3 comprises 14 residues. V shed 8 bases and J shed 4 bases, with 17 bases lying between them. The germline CDR1 and CDR2 sequences are WNHNN and SYGVQD (reference sequence). The chain's CDR3 is CASLAREGFYGYTF. In DNA form, the CDR3 reads TGCGCCAGCCTGGCCCGGGAGGGCTTCTATGGCTACACCTTC.

The CDR3 sequence: CASSPFDRGNTIYF. CDR3 DNA sequence: TGTGCCAGCAGCCCCTTTGATAGAGGAAACACCATATATTTT. This chain joins TRBV3-1 (or the pseudogene TRBV3-2) and TRBJ1-3; no clear D gene. Germline lookup yields CDR1 LGHDT and CDR2 YNNKEL (reference sequence). The CDR3 consists of 14 residues. V lost 4 bases and J 4 bases, leaving 11 bases between the germline ends.